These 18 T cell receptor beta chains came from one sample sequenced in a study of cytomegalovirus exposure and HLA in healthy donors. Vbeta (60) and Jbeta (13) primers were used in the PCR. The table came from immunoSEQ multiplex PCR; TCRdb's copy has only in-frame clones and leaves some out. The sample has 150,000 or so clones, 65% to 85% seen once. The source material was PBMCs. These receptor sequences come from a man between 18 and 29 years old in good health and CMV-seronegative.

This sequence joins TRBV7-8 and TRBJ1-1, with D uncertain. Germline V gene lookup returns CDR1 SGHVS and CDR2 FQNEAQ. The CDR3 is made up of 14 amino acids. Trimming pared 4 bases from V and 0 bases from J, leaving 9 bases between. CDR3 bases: TGTGCCAGCAGCTGGAGCGTTATGAACACTGAAGCTTTCTTT. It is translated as CASSWSVMNTEAFF.

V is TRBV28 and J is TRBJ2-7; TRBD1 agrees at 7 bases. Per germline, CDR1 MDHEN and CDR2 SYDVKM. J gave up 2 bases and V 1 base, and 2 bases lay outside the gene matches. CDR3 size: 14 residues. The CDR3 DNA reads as TGTGCCAGCAGTTTATACAGGGGTACCTACGAGCAGTACGTC. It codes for CASSLYRGTYEQYV.

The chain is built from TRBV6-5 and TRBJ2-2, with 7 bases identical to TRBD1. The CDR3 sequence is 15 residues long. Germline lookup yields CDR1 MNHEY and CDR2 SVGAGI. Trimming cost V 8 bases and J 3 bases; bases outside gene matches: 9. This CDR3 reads CASWDAGTDTGELFF. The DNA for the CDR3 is TGTGCCAGCTGGGACGCCGGGACAGACACCGGGGAGCTGTTTTTT.

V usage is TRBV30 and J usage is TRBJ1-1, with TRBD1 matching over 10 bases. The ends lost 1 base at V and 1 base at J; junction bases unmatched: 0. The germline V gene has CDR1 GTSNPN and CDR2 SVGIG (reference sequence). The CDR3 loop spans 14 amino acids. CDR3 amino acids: CAWSGDRGNTEAFF. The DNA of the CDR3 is TGTGCCTGGAGTGGGGACAGGGGGAACACTGAAGCTTTCTTT.

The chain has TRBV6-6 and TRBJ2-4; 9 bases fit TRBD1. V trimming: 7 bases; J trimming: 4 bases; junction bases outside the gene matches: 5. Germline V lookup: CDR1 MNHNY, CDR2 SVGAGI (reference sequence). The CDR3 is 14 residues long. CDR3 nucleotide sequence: TGTGCCAGCAACGTCGGGACAGGGAAAAACATTCAGTACTTC. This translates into CASNVGTGKNIQYF.

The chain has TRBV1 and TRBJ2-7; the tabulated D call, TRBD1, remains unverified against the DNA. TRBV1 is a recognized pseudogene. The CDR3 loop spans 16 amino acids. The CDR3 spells CTSSQVGGQVPHEQYF. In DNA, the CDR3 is TGCACCAGCAGCCAAGTTGGGGGACAGGTTCCCCACGAGCAGTACTTC.

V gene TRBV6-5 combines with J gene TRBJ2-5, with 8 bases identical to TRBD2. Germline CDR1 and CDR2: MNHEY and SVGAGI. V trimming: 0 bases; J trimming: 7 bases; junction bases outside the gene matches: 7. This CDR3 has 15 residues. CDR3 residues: CASSYSAGLEGTQYF. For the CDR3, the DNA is TGTGCCAGCAGTTACTCGGCGGGACTAGAGGGGACCCAGTACTTC.

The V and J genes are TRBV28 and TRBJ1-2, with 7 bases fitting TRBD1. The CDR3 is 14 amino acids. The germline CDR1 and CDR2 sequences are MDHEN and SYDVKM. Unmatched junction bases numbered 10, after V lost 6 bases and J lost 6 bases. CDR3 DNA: TGTGCCAGCAGCCTCTCCGACAGGGCAGATGGCTACACCTTC. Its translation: CASSLSDRADGYTF.

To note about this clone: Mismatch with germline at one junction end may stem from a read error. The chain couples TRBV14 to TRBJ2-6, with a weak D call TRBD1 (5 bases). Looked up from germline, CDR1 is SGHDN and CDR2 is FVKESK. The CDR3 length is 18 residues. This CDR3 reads CASSQEAGLSSGANGLTF. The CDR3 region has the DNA TGTGCCAGCAGCCAAGAGGCAGGATTAAGCTCTGGGGCCAACGGCCTGACTTTC.

CDR3 nucleotides: TGCGCCAGCAGCCAAAAGGCCACGATCGGACAGGGATCCTACGAGCAGTACTTC. This gives the protein CASSQKATIGQGSYEQYF. V is TRBV4-1 and J is TRBJ2-7, with 8 nucleotides matching TRBD1. This CDR3 spans 18 amino acids. Germline CDR1 and CDR2: MGHRA and YSYEKL. Trimming cost V 2 bases and J 1 base; bases outside gene matches: 13.

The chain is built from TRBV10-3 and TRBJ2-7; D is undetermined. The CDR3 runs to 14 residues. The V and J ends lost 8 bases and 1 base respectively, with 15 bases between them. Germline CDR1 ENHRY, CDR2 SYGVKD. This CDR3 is CAIARQLLSYEQYF. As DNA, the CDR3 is TGTGCCATCGCGCGACAACTTCTGTCCTACGAGCAGTACTTC.

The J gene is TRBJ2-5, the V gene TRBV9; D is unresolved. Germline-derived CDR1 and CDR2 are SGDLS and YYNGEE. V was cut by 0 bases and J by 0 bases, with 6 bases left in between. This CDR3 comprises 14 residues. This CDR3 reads CASSVGYNQETQYF. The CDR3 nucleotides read TGTGCCAGCAGCGTAGGGTACAACCAAGAGACCCAGTACTTC. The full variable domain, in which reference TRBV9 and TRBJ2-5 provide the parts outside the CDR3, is DSGVTQTPKHLITATGQRVTLRCSPRSGDLSVYWYQQSLDQGLQFLIQYYNGEERAKGNILERFSAQQFPDLHSELNLSSLELGDSALYFCASSVGYNQETQYFGPGTRLLVL.

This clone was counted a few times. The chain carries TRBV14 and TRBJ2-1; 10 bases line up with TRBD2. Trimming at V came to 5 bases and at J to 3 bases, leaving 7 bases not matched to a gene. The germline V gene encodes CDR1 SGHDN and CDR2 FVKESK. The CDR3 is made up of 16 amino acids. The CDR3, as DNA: TGTGCCAGCAGCACTTGGACTAGCGGAGTCTACAATGAGCAGTTCTTC. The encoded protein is CASSTWTSGVYNEQFF.

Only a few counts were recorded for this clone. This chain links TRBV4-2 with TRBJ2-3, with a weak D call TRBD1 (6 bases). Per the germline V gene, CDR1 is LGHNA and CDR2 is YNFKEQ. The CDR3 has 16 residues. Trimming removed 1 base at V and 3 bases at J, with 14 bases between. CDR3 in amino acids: CASSQVAGERTDTQYF. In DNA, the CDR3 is TGTGCCAGCAGCCAAGTTGCAGGGGAAAGGACAGATACGCAGTATTTT.

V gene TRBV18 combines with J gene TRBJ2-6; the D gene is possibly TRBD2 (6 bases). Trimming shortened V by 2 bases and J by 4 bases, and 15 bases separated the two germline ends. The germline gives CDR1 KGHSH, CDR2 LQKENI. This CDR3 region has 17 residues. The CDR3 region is CASSPIGGGYGANVLTF. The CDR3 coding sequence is TGTGCCAGCTCACCAATCGGTGGAGGGTACGGGGCCAACGTCCTGACTTTC.

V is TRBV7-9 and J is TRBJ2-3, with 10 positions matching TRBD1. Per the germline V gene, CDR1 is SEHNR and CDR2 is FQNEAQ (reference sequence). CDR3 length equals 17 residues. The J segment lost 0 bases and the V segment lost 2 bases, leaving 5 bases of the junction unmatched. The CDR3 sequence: CASSLPGTGASTDTQYF. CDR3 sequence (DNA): TGTGCCAGCAGCTTACCCGGGACAGGGGCTAGCACAGATACGCAGTATTTT.

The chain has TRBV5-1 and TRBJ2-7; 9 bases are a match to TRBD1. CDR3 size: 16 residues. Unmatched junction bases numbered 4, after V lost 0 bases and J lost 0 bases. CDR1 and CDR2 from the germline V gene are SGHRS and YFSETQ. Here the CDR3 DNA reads TGCGCCAGCAGCTTGGGTGGGACAGGGAGCTCCTACGAGCAGTACGTC. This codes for CASSLGGTGSSYEQYV.

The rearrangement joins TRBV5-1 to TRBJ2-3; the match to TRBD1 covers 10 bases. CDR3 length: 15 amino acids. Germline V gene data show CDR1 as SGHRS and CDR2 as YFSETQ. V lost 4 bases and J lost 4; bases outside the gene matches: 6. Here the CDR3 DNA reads TGCGCCAGCAGCGGGGGACAGGGGCAGGCAGATACGCAGTATTTT. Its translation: CASSGGQGQADTQYF.